This T cell receptor beta chain came from a study of blood T cell repertoires in COVID-19. Participants were aged about 18 to 89 years, lived in over 20 US areas, and enrolled virtually. Participants' reported clinical history set cohort assignment. Clones were read by immunoSEQ multiplex PCR, and TCRdb kept only the in-frame ones, dropping some. The data show about 360,000 clones, approximately 85% seen once. This receptor was identified in a woman between 35 and 50 years old with acute COVID-19. The source material was PBMCs or T cells enriched from blood (not recorded which).

CDR3 nucleotides: TGTGCCAGCAGCTTCGCAGTATGGGAGCAGTACTTC. Amino acid sequence: CASSFAVWEQYF. This sequence joins TRBV7-8 and TRBJ2-7; no definite D call. With 3 bases removed from V and 7 bases from J, the gap between germline ends came to 10 bases. CDR3 length equals 12 residues. In germline, CDR1 is SGHVS, CDR2 FQNEAQ.